Following are 32 T cell receptor beta chains from one sample sequenced in a study of blood T cells in healthy people across ages. A second PCR, run for about 7 to 11 cycles, used a sample-barcoded 5' primer plus a J-beta primer mix. TCRdb re-called the 5' RACE reads through MiXCR, storing one row per CDR3 protein. The sample lists 910,000 or so distinct CDR3 sequences; approximately 50% were seen once. The sample comprised blood. The origin of the receptors is a woman aged 60 to 75 in good health.

This clonotype has more than one count but fewer than ten. The CDR3 reads CATSRWDRGSYNEQFF. In DNA, the CDR3 is TGTGCCACCAGCAGATGGGACAGGGGTTCCTACAATGAGCAGTTCTTC. The chain couples TRBV15 to TRBJ2-1, with 10 bases identical to TRBD1. Germline values: CDR1 LNHNV, CDR2 YYDKDF (reference sequence). J gave up 1 base and V 2 bases, and 2 bases lay outside the gene matches. This CDR3 has 16 amino acids.

This clonotype appeared a few times. The chain recombines TRBV4-3 with TRBJ2-4; D call uncertain. The V gene's germline CDR1 is LGHNA and CDR2 YSLEER. The V gene lost 5 bases and the J gene lost 5 bases, with 19 bases spanning the gap. The CDR3 consists of 16 residues. The CDR3 DNA sequence: TGCGCCAGCAGCACTCGACTCACGCATTGGGAAAACATTCAGTACTTC. Translation: CASSTRLTHWENIQYF.

Only a few counts were recorded for this clonotype. The genes are TRBV20-1 and TRBJ1-1; 7 bases match TRBD1. The CDR3 has 14 residues. J was trimmed by 3 bases and V by 6 bases; bases with no gene match: 10. The germline V gene has CDR1 DFQATT and CDR2 SNEGSKA (reference sequence). The CDR3 here is CSARAGQSHTEAFF. In nucleotides, the CDR3 is TGCAGTGCCAGGGCGGGACAGTCCCACACTGAAGCTTTCTTT.

Worth noting for this clonotype: Its ends do not fully match the called genes, so a read error is possible. The J gene is TRBJ1-6, the V gene TRBV6-5; weak D call: TRBD1 (5 bases). The length of the CDR3 is 15 residues. Looked up from germline, CDR1 is MNHEY and CDR2 is SVGAGI. CDR3 loop: CASRGDSSYNSPLHF. Written as DNA, the CDR3 is TGTGCCAGCAGGGGAGACAGCTCCTACAATTCACCCCTCCACTTT.

This sequence joins TRBV7-7 and TRBJ2-2; TRBD1 or TRBD2 may be the D gene (5 bases each). CDR3 length: 17 amino acids. Per the germline V gene, CDR1 is SSHAT and CDR2 is FNYEAQ (reference sequence). V gave up 5 bases and J gave up 1 base, with 17 bases separating them. The DNA for the CDR3 is TGTGCCAGCAGCGTATACGTGGGACGGGGGAACACCGGGGAGCTGTTTTTT. Its protein product is CASSVYVGRGNTGELFF.

The table lists this clonotype with a few counts. The V call is TRBV11-2, the J call TRBJ1-2; D is unresolved. The CDR3 length is 12 residues. Germline V gene sequence: CDR1 SGHAT, CDR2 FQNNGV. Deletions cut 3 bases from V and 8 bases from J, with 10 bases between. The chain's CDR3 is CASSLDGTGYTF. The CDR3 DNA sequence: TGTGCCAGCAGCTTGGACGGAACCGGCTACACCTTC. The entire variable domain, with the rest obtained from reference TRBV11-2 and TRBJ1-2, is as follows: EAGVAQSPRYKIIEKRQSVAFWCNPISGHATLYWYQQILGQGPKLLIQFQNNGVVDDSQLPKDRFSAERLKGVDSTLKIQPAKLEDSAVYLCASSLDGTGYTFGSGTRLTVV.

V and J are TRBV28 and TRBJ1-2, with 7 bases identical to TRBD1. The CDR3 spans 15 residues. Per the germline V gene, CDR1 is MDHEN and CDR2 is SYDVKM. V shed 6 bases, J shed 4 bases, and the junction held 11 bases outside the gene matches. The CDR3 loop is CASSSPPTGTYGYTF. The CDR3 DNA sequence: TGTGCCAGCAGCTCCCCTCCGACAGGGACCTATGGCTACACCTTC.

The chain joins TRBV27 to TRBJ2-1; no clear D gene. Germline V CDR1 and CDR2: MNHEY, SMNVEV (reference sequence). The CDR3 has 15 residues. V shed 3 bases and J shed 2 bases, with 11 bases lying between them. The CDR3 is CASSFDRLPYNEQFF. The DNA for the CDR3 is TGTGCCAGCAGTTTTGATCGACTCCCCTACAATGAGCAGTTCTTC.

This clonotype has a handful of counts. J is TRBJ2-3 and V is TRBV4-1, with D perhaps TRBD1 or TRBD2 (5 bases each). Per the germline V gene, CDR1 is MGHRA and CDR2 is YSYEKL. The CDR3 spans 16 residues. Trimming took off 5 bases at V and 1 base at J, with 16 bases between the two ends. CDR3 sequence: CASSSPPRDRTDTQYF. CDR3 in DNA: TGCGCCAGCAGCTCGCCCCCCCGGGACCGCACAGATACGCAGTATTTT.

The chain has TRBV20-1 and TRBJ1-4; D gene uncertain. Per the germline V gene, CDR1 is DFQATT and CDR2 is SNEGSKA (reference sequence). The CDR3 loop spans 16 amino acids. V was clipped by 0 bases and J by 6 bases, with 17 bases between them. The CDR3 protein is CSARDLIGPSDEKLFF. The CDR3 DNA reads TGCAGTGCTAGAGACTTGATCGGACCGAGTGATGAAAAACTGTTTTTT.

This clonotype came up a few times. The chain uses TRBV29-1 and TRBJ2-1, with D perhaps TRBD1 or TRBD2 (5 bases each). V was pared by 8 bases and J by 4 bases, with 12 bases between. Per the germline V gene, CDR1 is SQVTM and CDR2 is ANQGSEA. CDR3 length: 12 residues. CDR3: CSPWDGYNEQFF. For the CDR3, the DNA is TGCAGCCCTTGGGACGGGTACAATGAGCAGTTCTTC.

This clonotype appeared a few times. V gene TRBV29-1 combines with J gene TRBJ2-1; D ambiguous. The ends were cut back, 3 bases at V and 15 bases at J, with 6 bases in the middle. Germline V CDR1 and CDR2: SQVTM, ANQGSEA. CDR3 size: 8 residues. The CDR3 DNA reads as TGCAGCGTTGATTCACCGTTCTTC. Its translation is CSVDSPFF.

This rearrangement joins TRBV7-3 to TRBJ2-1; no definite D call. The V gene lost 4 bases and the J gene lost 0 bases, with 10 bases spanning the gap. The CDR3 covers 15 residues. Germline CDR1 and CDR2: SGHTA and FQGTGA. In DNA form, the CDR3 reads TGTGCCAGCAGCTGGACGGCCGGCTCCTACAATGAGCAGTTCTTC. This codes for CASSWTAGSYNEQFF.

This clonotype turned up a few times. The chain employs TRBV4-1 and TRBJ1-4; the D gene is possibly TRBD1 (6 bases). The germline V and J ends were trimmed by 1 base and 1 base, with 10 bases remaining between them. Germline V gives CDR1 MGHRA, CDR2 YSYEKL. The CDR3 is made up of 16 amino acids. The CDR3 reads CASSQGGRGTNEKLFF. The CDR3, as DNA: TGCGCCAGCAGCCAAGGGGGGCGGGGAACTAATGAAAAACTGTTTTTT.

Only a few counts were recorded for this clonotype. The chain is built from TRBV6-5 and TRBJ2-3; possibly TRBD2 for D (6 bases). Per the germline V gene, CDR1 is MNHEY and CDR2 is SVGAGI. V dropped 4 bases and J dropped 0 bases, with 14 bases sitting between them. The CDR3 is 16 residues long. CDR3 nucleotide sequence: TGTGCCAGCAGTTTGGGAGGCGGGCTTAGCACAGATACGCAGTATTTT. Translating it yields CASSLGGGLSTDTQYF.

This clonotype was counted a single time. CDR3 amino acids: CASSSPGVSGANVLTF. DNA of the CDR3: TGTGCCAGCAGCTCCCCGGGGGTCTCTGGGGCCAACGTCCTGACTTTC. This chain links TRBV28 with TRBJ2-6; TRBD2 might be the D (6 bases). The CDR3 sequence is 16 residues long. Between the trimmed V and J ends, which lost 6 bases and 0 bases, there was a span of 12 bases. Germline CDR1 and CDR2: MDHEN and SYDVKM.

The chain has TRBV6-1 and TRBJ2-7; 7 positions match TRBD2. Germline CDR1 and CDR2: MNHNS and SASEGT. With V trimmed by 10 bases and J by 0 bases, 12 bases remained unmatched. CDR3 size: 15 residues. DNA for the CDR3: TGTGCCACCTTGCCGGGGGGACTGAGCTCCTACGAGCAGTACTTC. Translation: CATLPGGLSSYEQYF.

With respect to this clonotype: At one boundary the junction diverges from the germline segment, which might be a read error. The chain links TRBV24-1 to TRBJ1-5; the D gene is possibly TRBD1 (6 bases). This CDR3 spans 16 amino acids. Looked up from germline, CDR1 is KGHDR and CDR2 is SFDVKD. In DNA, the CDR3 is TGTGCCACCAGTGATTTACAGGCTGGGGGCAATCAACCCCAGCATTTT. It specifies CATSDLQAGGNQPQHF.

The chain joins TRBV20-1 to TRBJ2-7, with D maybe TRBD2 (6 bases). V was cut by 3 bases and J by 3 bases, with 15 bases left in between. In germline, CDR1 is DFQATT, CDR2 SNEGSKA (reference sequence). The CDR3 extends over 14 amino acids. The CDR3 reads CSASGDSLGYEQYF. CDR3 coding DNA: TGCAGTGCTAGTGGGGACTCACTCGGCTACGAGCAGTACTTC.

The chain combines TRBV12-3 or TRBV12-4 with TRBJ2-3; maybe TRBD2 (7 bases). This CDR3 has 18 amino acids. V was pared by 10 bases and J by 0 bases, with 26 bases between. CDR3 loop: CATNSWGGAIPSTDTQYF. The CDR3 DNA sequence: TGTGCCACGAATTCCTGGGGGGGGGCGATTCCTAGCACAGATACGCAGTATTTT.

To note about this clonotype: Given a much more abundant clone one base away, this may be a read error. The rearrangement joins TRBV10-3 to TRBJ2-3, with 7 bases fitting TRBD1. The length of the CDR3 is 16 residues. J lost 2 bases, V lost 4 bases, and 9 bases had no gene match. Germline loops: CDR1 ENHRY, CDR2 SYGVKD. The DNA for the CDR3 is TGTGCCATCAGTGGCGCGACAGGGATCAACACAGATACGCAGTATTTT. Amino acid sequence: CAISGATGINTDTQYF.

V gene TRBV18 combines with J gene TRBJ2-5; 7 nucleotides agree with TRBD1. The tail of the sequence fits TRBJ2-4 better, so the J call may be wrong. The length of the CDR3 is 14 residues. Per germline, CDR1 KGHSH and CDR2 LQKENI. Written as DNA, the CDR3 is TGTGCCAGCTCACCGGGACAGCCGCCAAACATTCAGTACTTC. Translated: CASSPGQPPNIQYF.

The chain has TRBV5-1 and TRBJ2-1, with 8 bases lining up with TRBD2. After removal of 2 bases from V and 2 bases from J, the junction contained 6 bases not matched to a gene. The CDR3 is 16 amino acids. Germline CDR1 SGHRS, CDR2 YFSETQ. CDR3 nucleotides: TGCGCCAGCAGCTTCGGACTAGCAGAACCCTACAATGAGCAGTTCTTC. Translated: CASSFGLAEPYNEQFF.

This clonotype has a count of ten or more. The chain carries TRBV7-2 and TRBJ2-5; TRBD2 aligns across 10 bases. The CDR3 runs to 16 residues. V lost 0 bases to trimming and J lost 5 bases; unmatched junction nucleotides: 6. Germline V gene sequence: CDR1 SGHTA, CDR2 FQGNSA. CDR3 coding DNA: TGTGCCAGCAGCTTAGCTAGCGGGAGGACTTGGGAGACCCAGTACTTC. It codes for CASSLASGRTWETQYF.

This clonotype appeared a few times. The chain employs TRBV6-6 and TRBJ2-5; D might be TRBD2 (6 bases). The germline V and J ends were trimmed by 6 bases and 5 bases, with 13 bases remaining between them. Germline V gene lookup returns CDR1 MNHNY and CDR2 SVGAGI (reference sequence). The CDR3 has 13 residues. CDR3: CASSRRTTETQYF. DNA of the CDR3: TGTGCCAGCAGCCGAAGGACTACTGAGACCCAGTACTTC.

This chain connects TRBV29-1 to TRBJ2-5; perhaps D is TRBD1 or TRBD2 (6 bases each). V gave up 4 bases and J gave up 11 bases, with 20 bases separating them. The CDR3 has 13 amino acids. Germline assignment: CDR1 SQVTM and CDR2 ANQGSEA. CDR3 amino acids: CSVAEVGGGEQYF. The CDR3 region has the DNA TGCAGCGTTGCGGAGGTGGGGGGCGGTGAGCAGTACTTC.

CDR3 bases: TGTGCCAGCAGCCAAGATTGGGGGGCGTCGGAGACCCAGTACTTC. Its protein is CASSQDWGASETQYF. V is TRBV3-1 and J is TRBJ2-5; the D call may be TRBD1 or TRBD2 (6 bases each). Between the trimmed V and J ends, which lost 0 bases and 5 bases, there was a span of 13 bases. The CDR3 consists of 15 residues. Germline CDR1 is LGHDT and CDR2 is YNNKEL (reference sequence).

The chain employs TRBV18 and TRBJ2-7; D might be TRBD2 (7 bases). The V end lost 3 bases, the J end lost 2 bases, and 14 bases lay between the germline ends. CDR3 length: 15 amino acids. In germline, CDR1 is KGHSH, CDR2 LQKENI. CDR3 in DNA: TGTGCCAGCTCACCTACGGGGGGCAGAGCCTACGAGCAGTACTTC. Protein product: CASSPTGGRAYEQYF. Variable domain in full (rest from reference TRBV18 and TRBJ2-7): NAGVMQNPRHLVRRRGQEARLRCSPMKGHSHVYWYRQLPEEGLKFMVYLQKENIIDESGMPKERFSAEFPKEGPSILRIQQVVRGDSAAYFCASSPTGGRAYEQYFGPGTRLTVT.

This chain joins TRBV10-3 and TRBJ2-7; 7 bases align to TRBD1. In germline, CDR1 is ENHRY, CDR2 SYGVKD. After removal of 10 bases from V and 2 bases from J, the junction contained 14 bases not matched to a gene. CDR3 size: 15 residues. The CDR3 DNA reads as TGTGCCACCCGCTCCGGGACAGAAAATACCTACGAGCAGTACTTC. This translates into CATRSGTENTYEQYF.

This clonotype occurred a few times. This chain links TRBV6-2 or TRBV6-3 with TRBJ1-1; D gene ambiguous. Germline CDR1 is MNHEY and CDR2 is SVGEGT. This CDR3 spans 14 amino acids. The V and J ends lost 6 bases and 1 base respectively, with 12 bases between them. In DNA, the CDR3 is TGTGCCAGCAGATTCCAGGAATGGAACACTGAAGCTTTCTTT. It translates to CASRFQEWNTEAFF.

V gene TRBV5-1 combines with J gene TRBJ2-1; D unclear. The CDR3 length is 18 residues. Trimming took off 6 bases at V and 0 bases at J, with 22 bases between the two ends. Germline values: CDR1 SGHRS, CDR2 YFSETQ. The CDR3 DNA sequence: TGCGCCAGCAATCCTACGCGAGGTCGAATTAGCTCCTACAATGAGCAGTTCTTC. Amino acid sequence: CASNPTRGRISSYNEQFF.

J is TRBJ2-5 and V is TRBV9; TRBD1 might be the D (6 bases). V lost 2 bases to trimming and J lost 2 bases, with 13 bases between them. The germline CDR1 and CDR2 sequences are SGDLS and YYNGEE. The CDR3 has 15 amino acids. The CDR3 spells CASSVDARGQETQYF. The DNA of the CDR3 is TGTGCCAGCAGCGTGGACGCTAGGGGGCAAGAGACCCAGTACTTC.